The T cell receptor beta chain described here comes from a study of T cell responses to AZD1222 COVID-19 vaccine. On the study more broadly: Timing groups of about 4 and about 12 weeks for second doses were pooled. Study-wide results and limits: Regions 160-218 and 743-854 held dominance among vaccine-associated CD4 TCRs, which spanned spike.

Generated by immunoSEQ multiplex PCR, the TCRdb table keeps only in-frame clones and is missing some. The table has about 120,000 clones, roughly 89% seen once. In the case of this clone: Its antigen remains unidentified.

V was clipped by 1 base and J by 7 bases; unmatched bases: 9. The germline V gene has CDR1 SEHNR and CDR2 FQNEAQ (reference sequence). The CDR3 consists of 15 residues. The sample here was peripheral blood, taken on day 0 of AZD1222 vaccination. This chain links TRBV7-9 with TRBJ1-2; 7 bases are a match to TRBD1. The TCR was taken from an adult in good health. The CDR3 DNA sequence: TGTGCCAGCAGCTTAGAGGCTCGGGACAGACGTGGCTACACCTTC. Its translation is CASSLEARDRRGYTF.